This TCR beta chain was retrieved from a study of PD-L1 blockade in urothelial cancer. On the study more broadly: The researchers analyzed blood 3 weeks (second dose) and 6 weeks after treatment start. Per blood sample, T cells had a median of roughly 150,000.

The data were produced by immunoSEQ multiplex PCR, yet TCRdb's version contains in-frame clones alone and is incomplete. The repertoire holds around 82,000 clones, with 84% as singletons. The junction had 4 bases not matched to a gene; V was cut back by 5 bases and J by 0 bases. Germline CDR1 MDHEN, CDR2 SYDVKM. CDR3 length: 15 amino acids. Time point of the sample: pretreatment peripheral blood. Sequencing used PBMCs, obtained around atezolizumab (anti-PD-L1) treatment. The receptor was derived from a man in his fifties or sixties with urothelial cancer. The chain uses TRBV28 and TRBJ2-1; TRBD2 matches at 7 bases. CDR3 protein: CASSIAGRSYNEQFF. CDR3 DNA sequence: TGTGCCAGCAGTATAGCGGGCCGCTCCTACAATGAGCAGTTCTTC.